Included here is one T cell receptor (beta chain) sequence, with context. The data are from a study of blood T cell repertoires in COVID-19. Study at large: Specimens from acute and convalescent COVID-19 originated in the United States, Italy and Spain. Sources were T cells, B-cell-depleted T cells, or PBMCs; the material itself was cDNA or gDNA.

Original methodology: Reference gene primers were amplified, and this amplification served to estimate nucleated cell counts. Libraries were prepared by immunoSEQ multiplex PCR; TCRdb keeps only in-frame clonotypes and omits some of them. That table supplies the V and J calls and clone size; D and trimming were determined from the DNA. The table lists about 87,000 clones, around 87% of them singletons, with 7% to 9% in the top ten. Trimming took 0 bases from V and 1 from J, leaving 9 bases between them. The CDR3 has 15 residues. Germline V gene lookup returns CDR1 LGHNT and CDR2 FRNRAP. Sequenced material: peripheral blood. This TCR derives from a human donor with acute or convalescent COVID-19. The donor label of this sample is uncertain. V usage is TRBV12-5 and J usage is TRBJ2-5; D unclear. The CDR3 coding sequence is TGTGCTAGTGGTTTGGTACTACACACCCAAGAGACCCAGTACTTC. Protein sequence: CASGLVLHTQETQYF.